What follows are 29 T cell receptor beta chains derived from one specimen sequenced in a study of vaccination and CD4 T cells after COVID-19. The treatment was: approximately nine-day PBMC culture with coronavirus spike peptide pools or control peptides (ViraFEST assay). The Oncomine TCR Beta short-read assay generated sequence data from the DNA of cultured CD4+ T cells. TCRdb recomputed calls from the PCR reads with MiXCR, one row per CDR3 protein. The table shows some 21,000 distinct CDR3 sequences, with approximately 40% occurring only once. Their specific antigens are unknown. The sample was cultured CD4+ T cells from blood. The receptors originated from a human donor with COVID-19.

This clonotype was observed a few times. The rearrangement uses TRBV23-1 and TRBJ2-3; TRBD2 is a possible D gene (6 bases). TRBV23-1 is labeled an ORF, and its function is uncertain. The CDR3 is 21 amino acids. Trimming took 0 bases from V and 4 from J, leaving 29 bases between them. The CDR3 reads CASSQSHGGTSDFGPPDTQYF. The CDR3 DNA reads as TGCGCCAGCAGTCAATCCCACGGCGGGACCTCCGATTTTGGGCCCCCAGATACGCAGTATTTT.

This clonotype is labeled medium-sized (0.01 to 0.1%). The chain joins TRBV20-1 to TRBJ1-2; tentative D call: TRBD1 (5 bases). Trimming stripped 4 bases from V and 8 bases from J, with 23 bases between. CDR3 length equals 15 residues. Per the germline V gene, CDR1 is DFQATT and CDR2 is SNEGSKA (reference sequence). The CDR3 here is CSAKDPGGGHGGYTF. The CDR3 region has the DNA TGCAGTGCTAAGGATCCTGGGGGTGGGCATGGAGGCTACACCTTC.

Relative to its sample, this clonotype is medium-sized. J is TRBJ2-7 and V is TRBV6-1; 7 positions agree with TRBD1. Trimming removed 6 bases from V and 3 bases from J; junction bases left unmatched: 8. In germline, CDR1 is MNHNS, CDR2 SASEGT. This CDR3 contains 14 residues. As DNA, the CDR3 is TGTGCCAGCAGGCTCACTAACAGGGGCTACGAGCAGTACTTC. Protein: CASRLTNRGYEQYF.

The rearrangement joins TRBV7-3 to TRBJ2-5; D possibly uses TRBD1 or TRBD2 (5 bases each). The CDR3 runs to 13 residues. V lost 4 bases to trimming and J lost 5 bases, with 11 bases between them. Germline CDR1 SGHTA, CDR2 FQGTGA. CDR3 bases: TGTGCCAGCAGCTCGGGGCAGCGGGAGACCCAGTACTTC. Its protein product is CASSSGQRETQYF.

J is TRBJ2-1 and V is TRBV20-1; the match to TRBD2 covers 13 bases. The germline CDR1 and CDR2 sequences are DFQATT and SNEGSKA (reference sequence). V shed 6 bases, J shed 9 bases, and the junction held 8 bases outside the gene matches. The CDR3 is made up of 14 amino acids. In DNA form, the CDR3 reads TGCAGTGCAACTAGCGGGGGGGCCTTTAGTGAGCAGTTCTTC. Translated: CSATSGGAFSEQFF.

This clonotype was observed a handful of times. This chain links TRBV6-5 with TRBJ2-7; the match to TRBD1 covers 7 bases. With V trimmed by 0 bases and J by 3 bases, 2 bases remained unmatched. The CDR3 spans 14 residues. Looked up from germline, CDR1 is MNHEY and CDR2 is SVGAGI. CDR3 DNA sequence: TGTGCCAGCAGTTACTCACAGGGGCGCTACGAGCAGTACTTC. Protein: CASSYSQGRYEQYF.

This clonotype turned up a few times. The chain is built from TRBV19 and TRBJ1-6; D may be TRBD1 (5 bases). This CDR3 contains 15 residues. CDR1 and CDR2 from the germline V gene are LNHDA and SQIVND (reference sequence). With 4 bases removed from V and 9 bases from J, the gap between germline ends came to 16 bases. CDR3 protein: CASSTHRAGASPLHF. Here the CDR3 DNA reads TGTGCCAGTAGTACCCACCGGGCCGGGGCTTCACCCCTCCACTTT. The variable domain in full, with the rest retrieved from reference TRBV19 and TRBJ1-6, is DGGITQSPKYLFRKEGQNVTLSCEQNLNHDAMYWYRQDPGQGLRLIYYSQIVNDFQKGDIAEGYSVSREKKESFPLTVTSAQKNPTAFYLCASSTHRAGASPLHFGNGTRLTVT.

Comment on this clonotype: The junction does not match germline at one end; this may be a read error. V gene TRBV20-1 combines with J gene TRBJ1-6; TRBD1 aligns across 9 bases. The length of the CDR3 is 14 residues. Germline V gene sequence: CDR1 DFQATT, CDR2 SNEGSKA (reference sequence). CDR3 DNA sequence: TGCAGTGCGTTGGGACAGGGAAGTAATTCACCCCCCCACTTT. Its translation: CSALGQGSNSPPHF.

The rearrangement joins TRBV7-2 to TRBJ1-5; possible D gene TRBD1, 6 bases. Trimming left V 5 bases short and J 2 bases short, with 13 bases between. Germline CDR1 is SGHTA and CDR2 is FQGNSA. This CDR3 region has 15 residues. The CDR3 loop is CASSTGGGRNQPQHF. The CDR3 DNA follows: TGTGCCAGCAGCACCGGGGGGGGGCGCAATCAGCCCCAGCATTTT. The variable domain in full, completed from reference TRBV7-2 and TRBJ1-5, reads GAGVSQSPSNKVTEKGKDVELRCDPISGHTALYWYRQSLGQGLEFLIYFQGNSAPDKSGLPSDRFSAERTGGSVSTLTIQRTQQEDSAVYLCASSTGGGRNQPQHFGDGTRLSIL.

This clonotype appeared a few times. The genes are TRBV20-1 and TRBJ2-2; 10 positions match TRBD1. Looked up from germline, CDR1 is DFQATT and CDR2 is SNEGSKA (reference sequence). The CDR3 consists of 14 residues. V lost 6 bases, J lost 6 bases, and 7 bases stayed unmatched. In nucleotides, the CDR3 is TGCAGTGCCCCAGGGACAGGGGTACCCGGGGAGCTGTTTTTT. Residues: CSAPGTGVPGELFF.

The chain recombines TRBV11-3 with TRBJ1-6; D possibly corresponds to TRBD1 (6 bases). This CDR3 contains 17 residues. The V end lost 0 bases, the J end lost 5 bases, and 14 bases lay between the germline ends. The germline V gene has CDR1 SGHNT and CDR2 YENEEA. The CDR3 spells CASSLDWGGANNSPLHF. The CDR3 DNA reads TGTGCCAGCAGCTTAGATTGGGGGGGCGCGAATAATTCACCCCTCCACTTT.

The V and J genes are TRBV7-6 and TRBJ1-6; tentatively, D is TRBD1 (6 bases). CDR1 SGHVS and CDR2 FNYEAQ come from the germline V gene. The CDR3 has 17 amino acids. The ends were cut back, 5 bases at V and 7 bases at J, with 21 bases in the middle. CDR3 nucleotides: TGTGCCAGCAGCCGTGGGGGCGGGGCTAAAGGGAATTCACCCCTCCACTTT. It yields the protein CASSRGGGAKGNSPLHF.

This chain uses TRBV2 with TRBJ2-3; D remains ambiguous. The CDR3 runs 15 residues. Deletions cut 3 bases from V and 4 bases from J, with 14 bases between. Germline V gives CDR1 SNHLY, CDR2 FYNNEI. The CDR3 DNA sequence: TGTGCCAGCAGTGAGAGGCAGGTAATTGCAGATACGCAGTATTTT. This translates into CASSERQVIADTQYF.

CDR3 sequence: CASSTQTGKLDYEQYF. DNA of the CDR3: TGTGCCAGTAGTACACAGACAGGGAAGCTTGACTACGAGCAGTACTTC. The chain joins TRBV19 to TRBJ2-7, with 7 bases matching TRBD1. The CDR3 totals 16 residues. After removal of 4 bases from V and 3 bases from J, the junction contained 12 bases not matched to a gene. In germline, CDR1 is LNHDA, CDR2 SQIVND (reference sequence).

V gene TRBV23-1 combines with J gene TRBJ1-4; tentatively, D is TRBD1 (5 bases). TRBV23-1 is designated an ORF whose function remains uncertain. The CDR3 contains 14 residues. Deletions cut 2 bases from V and 7 bases from J, with 11 bases between. CDR3 nucleotides: TGCGCCAGCAGTCAAAGGGGCCGGGGTGAAAAACTGTTTTTT. Amino acid sequence: CASSQRGRGEKLFF.

V and J are TRBV28 and TRBJ2-7; TRBD1 or TRBD2 may be the D gene (5 bases each). Looked up from germline, CDR1 is MDHEN and CDR2 is SYDVKM. CDR3 length: 15 residues. V lost 2 bases to trimming and J lost 0 bases, with 11 bases between them. The CDR3 sequence: CASSLVGRSSYEQYF. CDR3 in DNA: TGTGCCAGCAGTTTAGTGGGACGGAGCTCCTACGAGCAGTACTTC. The full variable domain, in which reference TRBV28 and TRBJ2-7 provide the parts outside the CDR3, is DVKVTQSSRYLVKRTGEKVFLECVQDMDHENMFWYRQDPGLGLRLIYFSYDVKMKEKGDIPEGYSVSREKKERFSLILESASTNQTSMYLCASSLVGRSSYEQYFGPGTRLTVT.

V is TRBV5-1 and J is TRBJ2-5, with a possible D match to TRBD1 (6 bases). Per germline, CDR1 SGHRS and CDR2 YFSETQ. With 6 bases removed from V and 5 bases from J, the gap between germline ends came to 11 bases. The CDR3 contains 12 residues. The CDR3 loop reads CASTGDMETQYF. CDR3 in DNA: TGCGCCAGCACCGGGGACATGGAGACCCAGTACTTC.

The rearrangement links TRBV27 to TRBJ2-6; D gene uncertain. This CDR3 contains 19 residues. The germline gives CDR1 MNHEY, CDR2 SMNVEV (reference sequence). V gave up 0 bases and J gave up 1 base, with 16 bases separating them. The CDR3 DNA reads TGTGCCAGCAGTTTATCGTCCCAGAAGGTATTTTCTGGGGCCAACGTCCTGACTTTC. Translation gives CASSLSSQKVFSGANVLTF.

This clonotype was observed a handful of times. The rearrangement joins TRBV14 to TRBJ1-2; D gene uncertain. CDR1 SGHDN and CDR2 FVKESK come from the germline V gene. V was clipped by 0 bases and J by 6 bases, with 8 bases between them. CDR3 length: 13 residues. CDR3 bases: TGTGCCAGCAGCCAAGATTACTCCCATGGCTACACCTTC. Protein: CASSQDYSHGYTF. Complete variable domain (other parts from reference TRBV14 and TRBJ1-2): EAGVTQFPSHSVIEKGQTVTLRCDPISGHDNLYWYRRVMGKEIKFLLHFVKESKQDESGMPNNRFLAERTGGTYSTLKVQPAELEDSGVYFCASSQDYSHGYTFGSGTRLTVV.

The rearrangement links TRBV6-2 or TRBV6-3 to TRBJ2-3, with TRBD2 identical over 13 bases. Germline-derived CDR1 and CDR2 are MNHEY and SVGEGT. Germline trimming cut 4 bases from V and 4 bases from J; bases unmatched to any gene: 11. The CDR3 has 18 amino acids. For the CDR3, the DNA is TGTGCCAGCAGTTCGCCCCGGACTAGCGGGGGCGGATCAGATACGCAGTATTTT. This sequence encodes CASSSPRTSGGGSDTQYF.

CDR3 sequence (DNA): TGTGCCAGCAGCTACAGGGGTTCACCCCTCCACTTT. Translated, it gives CASSYRGSPLHF. V usage is TRBV7-2 and J usage is TRBJ1-6; 7 bases align to TRBD1. V shed 4 bases and J 9 bases; nucleotides not matched to a gene: 0. Germline loops: CDR1 SGHTA, CDR2 FQGNSA. This CDR3 is 12 amino acids long.

In DNA form, the CDR3 reads TGCGCCAGCAGCCAAACCCCGGGACTGTCAAGCTATGGCTACACCTTC. The encoded protein is CASSQTPGLSSYGYTF. This chain joins TRBV4-3 and TRBJ1-2, with a weak D call TRBD1 (5 bases). CDR1 is LGHNA, CDR2 YSLEER, per germline. Trimming stripped 2 bases from V and 4 bases from J, with 17 bases between. The CDR3 is 16 residues long.

The genes are TRBV11-2 and TRBJ1-1; a possible D gene is TRBD1 (5 bases). With 2 bases removed from V and 1 base from J, the gap between germline ends came to 17 bases. The CDR3 consists of 17 residues. The germline CDR1 and CDR2 sequences are SGHAT and FQNNGV. Here the CDR3 reads CASSLRGRAGGNTEAFF. CDR3 sequence (DNA): TGTGCCAGCAGCTTACGGGGACGGGCCGGGGGGAACACTGAAGCTTTCTTT.

The V and J genes are TRBV7-3 and TRBJ2-3; 8 bases agree with TRBD1. CDR1 SGHTA and CDR2 FQGTGA come from the germline V gene. The CDR3 spans 14 residues. The V segment lost 3 bases and the J segment 1 base; nucleotides outside the gene matches: 0. The CDR3 here is CASSLTGGTDTQYF. CDR3 in DNA: TGTGCCAGCAGCTTGACAGGGGGCACAGATACGCAGTATTTT.

The J gene is TRBJ2-3, the V gene TRBV4-3, with D possibly being TRBD1 or TRBD2 (7 bases each). Trimming stripped 4 bases from V and 3 bases from J, with 14 bases between. This CDR3 has 15 amino acids. The V gene's germline CDR1 is LGHNA and CDR2 YSLEER. In DNA form, the CDR3 reads TGCGCCAGCAGCCTGGGAGGGGGCCAGACAGATACGCAGTATTTT. It encodes CASSLGGGQTDTQYF.

This clonotype has more than one count but fewer than ten. This sequence joins TRBV19 and TRBJ1-1; 7 nucleotides agree with TRBD1. From germline, CDR1 is LNHDA and CDR2 SQIVND (reference sequence). The CDR3 runs 15 residues. V shed 6 bases, J shed 1 base, and the junction held 8 bases outside the gene matches. The chain's CDR3 is CASRTGTVPNTEAFF. The CDR3 DNA follows: TGTGCCAGTAGGACCGGGACAGTCCCGAACACTGAAGCTTTCTTT.

The rearrangement uses TRBV20-1 and TRBJ1-4; 9 positions agree with TRBD1. Unmatched junction bases numbered 6, after V lost 0 bases and J lost 7 bases. The germline V gene encodes CDR1 DFQATT and CDR2 SNEGSKA (reference sequence). CDR3 length equals 15 residues. CDR3 sequence: CSARDQQGASEKLFF. In DNA form, the CDR3 reads TGCAGTGCTAGAGATCAACAGGGGGCATCTGAAAAACTGTTTTTT.

This chain joins TRBV14 and TRBJ1-4; D ambiguous. The CDR3 is 11 residues long. Trimming removed 4 bases from V and 13 bases from J, with 10 bases in between. Germline lookup yields CDR1 SGHDN and CDR2 FVKESK. CDR3 nucleotides: TGTGCCAGCAGCCGAGGCACTGGACTGTTTTTT. Amino acid sequence: CASSRGTGLFF.

V is TRBV18 and J is TRBJ1-6; possible D gene TRBD1, 6 bases. V lost 9 bases and J 6 bases, leaving 12 bases between the germline ends. The CDR3 contains 13 residues. Germline CDR1 KGHSH, CDR2 LQKENI. CDR3 amino acids: CASLGGFNSPLHF. The CDR3 region has the DNA TGTGCCAGTTTGGGGGGCTTTAATTCACCCCTCCACTTT.